This TCR beta chain was profiled in a study of T cells in tuberculosis. Overall study context: T cells were selected with CD1B tetramers loaded with glucose monomycolate. In South Africa, adults with active tuberculosis were compared with IGRA-negative and latently infected IGRA-positive adolescents.

This CDR3 comprises 17 residues. Germline V gene sequence: CDR1 MGHDK, CDR2 SYGVNS. With V trimmed by 1 base and J by 0 bases, 3 bases remained unmatched. Measured with immunoSEQ multiplex PCR; TCRdb has only the in-frame clones, and not every one. The sample lists under 45,000 clones; 95% were seen once. On average around 100,000 T cells per donor were immunosequenced. Sequencing input: PBMCs. The sequence came from a donor aged 10-29 years with latent tuberculosis or without tuberculosis infection. The chain joins TRBV25-1 to TRBJ1-6; 7 nucleotides align to TRBD1. CDR3 sequence: CASSESTGSSYNSPLHF. CDR3 DNA sequence: TGTGCCAGCAGTGAATCGACAGGGAGCTCCTATAATTCACCCCTCCACTTT.